The present entry profiles one T cell receptor beta chain with its context. Its antigen remains unidentified. Culture proceeded for 9 to 11 days, and CD4+ T cells were then isolated. Fresh IL-2-containing medium replaced half the medium on days 3 and 7. This sample was taken from a study of vaccination effects on CD4 cells after COVID-19. Turning to the study itself: Before any sequencing was done, the ViraFEST assay used viral peptide pools to expand antigen-specific CD4+ T cells. Wells of some 1.9 million PBMC each were grown with roughly 10 IU/ml IL-2 and 8.5 to 10 ug/ml peptides. General observations from the study: The study found that only 1 of 255 vaccine-induced clones from healthy vaccinees cross-reacted with common cold coronaviruses.

Clones were read by immunoSEQ multiplex PCR, and TCRdb kept only the in-frame ones, dropping some. The table lists some 40,000 clones, 65% to 75% of them singletons. This CDR3 is 16 amino acids long. V was pared by 0 bases and J by 0 bases, with 12 bases between. CDR1 is SGHNT, CDR2 YENEEA, per germline. The receptor's source is a human donor who received a COVID-19 vaccine. The material sequenced was CD4+ T cells from PBMCs cultured without peptide, taken before COVID-19 vaccination. The chain recombines TRBV11-3 with TRBJ2-7, with a possible D match to TRBD2 (6 bases). The CDR3 coding sequence is TGTGCCAGCAGCTTAGAGCGGGGTGGGGGCTCCTACGAGCAGTACTTC. It codes for CASSLERGGGSYEQYF.